The T cell receptor beta chain under discussion was sequenced for a study of shared clonotypes between healthy human individuals. The overall study: Three plates each covered CD4 naive and memory; CD8 naive two, CD8 memory one. Study-wide points: Sharing across four donors was seen in approximately 5.2% of naive CD4 clonotypes.

The method was immunoSEQ multiplex PCR; TCRdb's version includes in-frame clones alone and lacks a portion of them. The data show some 500,000 clones, about 96% seen once. J was trimmed by 12 bases and V by 5 bases; bases with no gene match: 8. Germline values: CDR1 MDHEN, CDR2 SYDVKM. There are 14 residues in the CDR3. Regarding this clone: Its antigen is currently unknown.

J is TRBJ2-7 and V is TRBV28; 15 positions match TRBD2. The TCR sequence derives from a woman aged 25 to 39 in good health. What was sequenced was naive CD4+ T cells sorted from blood. Subset specified: CD45RA+ positively selected. CDR3 nucleotides: TGTGCCAGCAGTAGGCGGACTAGCGGGAGGGCCGGGTACTTC. It yields the protein CASSRRTSGRAGYF.